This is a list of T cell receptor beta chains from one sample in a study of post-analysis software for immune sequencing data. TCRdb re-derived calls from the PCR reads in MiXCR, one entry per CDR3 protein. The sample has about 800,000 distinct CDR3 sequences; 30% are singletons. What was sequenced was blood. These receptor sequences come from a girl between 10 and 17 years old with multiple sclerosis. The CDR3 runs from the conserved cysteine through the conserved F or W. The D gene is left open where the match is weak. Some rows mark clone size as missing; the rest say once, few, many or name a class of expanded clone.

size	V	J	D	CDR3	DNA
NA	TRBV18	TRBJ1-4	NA	CASSPPEAGRPNEKLFF	TGTGCCAGCTCACCACCGGAGGCAGGACGGCCTAATGAAAAACTGTTTTTT
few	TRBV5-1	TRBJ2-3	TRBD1	CASSLEGRRLIRGTDTQYF	TGCGCCAGCAGCTTGGAGGGACGGAGGCTCATCAGGGGGACAGATACGCAGTATTTT
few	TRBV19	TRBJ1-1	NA	CASSTLGVKNTEAFF	TGTGCCAGTAGTACCCTAGGGGTTAAGAACACTGAAGCTTTCTTT
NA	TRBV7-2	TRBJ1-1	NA	CASSLLLGVNTEAFF	TGTGCCAGCAGCTTATTATTAGGAGTTAACACTGAAGCTTTCTTT
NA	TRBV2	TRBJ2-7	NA	CASLPSSYNEQYF	TGTGCCAGCCTACCTAGTTCCTACAATGAGCAGTACTTC
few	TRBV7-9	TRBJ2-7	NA	CASSPRTATFYEQYF	TGTGCCAGCAGCCCGCGGACAGCTACGTTTTACGAGCAGTACTTC
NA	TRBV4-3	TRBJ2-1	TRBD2	CASSQDPGLDGSEQFF	TGCGCCAGCAGCCAAGACCCGGGACTAGACGGCAGTGAGCAGTTCTTC
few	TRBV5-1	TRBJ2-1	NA	CASRGAFSAVGNEQFF	TGCGCCAGCAGGGGAGCCTTCTCGGCTGTGGGCAATGAGCAGTTCTTC
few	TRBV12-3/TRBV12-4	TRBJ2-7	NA	CASRPTGYEQYF	TGTGCCAGCAGGCCGACAGGCTACGAGCAGTACTTC
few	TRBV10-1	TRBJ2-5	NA	CASSVSRNRDQETQYF	TGCGCCAGCAGTGTTTCGAGAAACAGGGACCAAGAGACCCAGTACTTC
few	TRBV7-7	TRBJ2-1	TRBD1	CASSLGGTASYNEQFF	TGTGCTAGCAGCTTAGGTGGGACAGCATCCTACAATGAGCAGTTCTTC
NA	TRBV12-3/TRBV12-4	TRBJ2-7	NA	CASSLGSFIRDERYF	TGTGCCAGCAGTTTAGGCAGCTTCATCCGCGATGAGCGGTACTTC
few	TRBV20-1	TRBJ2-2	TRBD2	CSARETGLAGAGELFF	TGCAGTGCTAGAGAAACGGGACTAGCGGGAGCCGGGGAGCTGTTTTTT
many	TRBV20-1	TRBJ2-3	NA	CSASRTQYF	TGCAGTGCTAGCCGTACGCAGTATTTT
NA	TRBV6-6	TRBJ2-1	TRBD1	CASRQGLSYNEQFF	TGTGCCAGCAGACAGGGGTTATCCTACAATGAGCAGTTCTTC
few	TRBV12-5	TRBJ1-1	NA	CASGLQGMEAFF	TGTGCTAGTGGTTTGCAGGGGATGGAAGCTTTCTTT
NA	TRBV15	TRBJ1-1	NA	CATSRQGRRMNTEAFF	TGTGCCACCAGCAGACAGGGACGGAGAATGAACACTGAAGCTTTCTTT
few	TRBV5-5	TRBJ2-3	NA	CASSLDGAAPTDTQYF	TGTGCCAGCAGCTTGGATGGGGCCGCCCCCACAGATACGCAGTATTTT
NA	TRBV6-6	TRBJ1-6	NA	CASTKNRVSYNSPLHF	TGTGCCAGCACAAAAAACAGGGTGTCCTATAATTCACCCCTCCACTTT
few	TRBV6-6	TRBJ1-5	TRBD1	CASNRQGPRNQPQHF	TGTGCCAGCAATCGACAGGGTCCTCGCAATCAGCCCCAGCATTTT
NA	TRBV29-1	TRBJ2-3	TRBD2	CSVIAGRADTQYF	TGCAGCGTTATAGCGGGGAGAGCAGATACGCAGTATTTT
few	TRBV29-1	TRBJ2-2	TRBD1	CSVADRGDTGELFF	TGCAGCGTAGCCGACAGGGGGGACACCGGGGAGCTGTTTTTT